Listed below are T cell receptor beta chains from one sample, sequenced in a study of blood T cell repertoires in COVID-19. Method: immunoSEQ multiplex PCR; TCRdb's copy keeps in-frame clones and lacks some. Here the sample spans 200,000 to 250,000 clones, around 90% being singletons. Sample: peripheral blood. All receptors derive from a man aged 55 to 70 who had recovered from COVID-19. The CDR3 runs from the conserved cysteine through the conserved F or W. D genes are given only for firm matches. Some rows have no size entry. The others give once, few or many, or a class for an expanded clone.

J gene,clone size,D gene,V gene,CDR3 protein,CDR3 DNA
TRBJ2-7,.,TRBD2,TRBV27,CASSSPWGGVYEQYF,TGTGCCAGCAGTTCCCCCTGGGGGGGAGTATACGAGCAGTACTTC
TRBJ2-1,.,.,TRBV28,CASSFISSDNEQFF,TGTGCCAGCAGTTTTATTAGCTCGGACAATGAGCAGTTCTTC
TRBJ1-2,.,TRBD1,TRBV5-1,CASSNGQGITSYGYTF,TGCGCCAGCAGCAACGGACAGGGGATTACCTCCTATGGCTACACCTTC
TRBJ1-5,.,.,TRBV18,CASSRAAGNSNQPQHF,TGTGCCAGCTCACGGGCAGCAGGGAATAGCAATCAGCCCCAGCATTTT
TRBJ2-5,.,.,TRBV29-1,CSVGGREETQYF,TGCAGCGTTGGTGGCAGGGAAGAGACCCAGTACTTC
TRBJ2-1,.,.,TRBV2,CASSARGEQFF,TGTGCCAGCAGTGCGCGCGGTGAGCAGTTCTTC
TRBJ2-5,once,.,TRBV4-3,CASSQEPPPGGRETQYF,TGCGCCAGCAGCCAAGAACCCCCTCCCGGAGGTCGGGAGACCCAGTACTTC
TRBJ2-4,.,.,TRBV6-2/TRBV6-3,CASSQGLAALVSKNIQYF,TGTGCCAGCAGCCAAGGGCTAGCTGCCCTCGTCAGCAAAAACATTCAGTACTTC
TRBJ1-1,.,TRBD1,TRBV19,CASSIPNQGAMGYTEAFF,TGTGCCAGTAGTATCCCCAACCAGGGGGCAATGGGGTACACTGAAGCTTTCTTT
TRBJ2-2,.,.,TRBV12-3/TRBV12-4,CATTQGPGELFF,TGTGCCACCACCCAGGGTCCCGGGGAGCTGTTTTTT
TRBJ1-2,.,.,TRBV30,CAWAPRTTGLYPLGYTF,TGTGCCTGGGCGCCGAGAACGACAGGCCTCTATCCACTAGGCTACACCTTC
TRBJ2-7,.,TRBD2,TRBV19,CASSPRLAGGPYEQYF,TGTGCCAGTAGCCCTCGACTAGCGGGAGGGCCTTACGAGCAGTACTTC
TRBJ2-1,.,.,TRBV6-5,CASSLTPYNEQFF,TGTGCCAGCAGTTTAACACCTTACAATGAGCAGTTCTTC
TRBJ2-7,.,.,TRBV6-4,CASSEIAGSRVVYEQYF,TGTGCCAGCAGTGAGATTGCGGGGTCCCGGGTAGTATACGAGCAGTACTTC
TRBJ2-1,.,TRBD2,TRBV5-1,CASSLGTLAGGPRNEQFF,TGCGCCAGCAGCTTGGGGACTTTAGCGGGAGGGCCTCGGAATGAGCAGTTCTTC
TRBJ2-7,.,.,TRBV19,CASTSPGTHYEQYF,TGTGCCAGTACCTCCCCCGGGACACATTACGAGCAGTACTTC
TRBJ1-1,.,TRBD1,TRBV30,CAWETGQNTEAFF,TGTGCCTGGGAGACAGGGCAGAACACTGAAGCTTTCTTT
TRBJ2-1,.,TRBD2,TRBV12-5,CASGSLAGPVANEQFF,TGTGCTAGTGGTTCTCTAGCGGGCCCCGTGGCTAATGAGCAGTTCTTC
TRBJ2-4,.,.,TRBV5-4,CASSSPQGSKNIQYF,TGTGCCAGCAGCAGTCCTCAGGGATCCAAAAACATTCAGTACTTC
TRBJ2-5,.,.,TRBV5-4,CASSARQAADETQYF,TGTGCCAGCAGCGCACGACAGGCCGCCGATGAGACCCAGTACTTC
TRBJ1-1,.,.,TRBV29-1,CSASRGDTEAFF,TGCAGCGCCTCCCGGGGGGACACTGAAGCTTTCTTT
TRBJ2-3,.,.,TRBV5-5,CASSLDRETDTQYF,TGTGCCAGCAGCTTGGACAGGGAGACAGATACGCAGTATTTT
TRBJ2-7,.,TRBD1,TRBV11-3,CASSFGGQDYEQYF,TGTGCCAGCAGCTTCGGGGGACAGGACTACGAGCAGTACTTC
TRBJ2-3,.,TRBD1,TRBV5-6,CASSGQGANTYTQYF,TGTGCCAGCAGCGGACAGGGGGCCAACACATATACGCAGTATTTT
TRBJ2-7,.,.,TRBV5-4,CASSSFSEHVDF,TGTGCCAGCAGCTCCTTTAGCGAACACGTGGACTTC
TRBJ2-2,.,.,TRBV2,CASTLGHPTNTGELFF,TGTGCCAGCACCCTCGGACATCCGACGAACACCGGGGAGCTGTTTTTT
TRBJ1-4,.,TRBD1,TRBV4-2,CASSQVGTVPQANEKLFF,TGTGCCAGCAGCCAAGTCGGGACAGTGCCTCAGGCTAATGAAAAACTGTTTTTT
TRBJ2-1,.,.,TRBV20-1,CSASGAGAYNEQFF,TGCAGTGCTAGTGGGGCGGGGGCATACAATGAGCAGTTCTTC
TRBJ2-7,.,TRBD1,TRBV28,CASSLGDRVYEQYF,TGTGCCAGCAGCCTCGGGGACAGGGTCTACGAGCAGTACTTC
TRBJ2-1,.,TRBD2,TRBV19,CASSISGGNEQFF,TGTGCCAGTAGTATTAGCGGGGGCAATGAGCAGTTCTTC
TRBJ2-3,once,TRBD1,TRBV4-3,CASSQDNGGTGETDTQYF,TGCGCCAGCAGCCAAGATAACGGTGGGACAGGGGAAACAGATACGCAGTATTTT